Presented here are 14 T cell receptor beta chains from one specimen sequenced in a study of early T cells in non-severe SARS-CoV-2 infection. TCRdb independently ran MiXCR on the 5' RACE reads; one entry per CDR3 protein. Of some 82,000 distinct CDR3 sequences listed, 6% to 7% were seen once; the top ten hold roughly 8%. The sequenced material came from whole blood. These receptors all come from an adult who was a healthcare worker with PCR-confirmed SARS-CoV-2 infection or an uninfected control (not recorded which).

This clonotype was observed at least ten times. V and J are TRBV6-6 and TRBJ2-2, with D perhaps matching TRBD2 (5 bases). Trimming pared 5 bases from V and 2 bases from J, leaving 9 bases between. Germline CDR1 reads MNHNY; CDR2 reads SVGAGI (reference sequence). CDR3 length: 14 residues. The CDR3 reads CASSNRENTGELFF. As DNA, the CDR3 is TGTGCCAGCAGTAACCGGGAAAACACCGGGGAGCTGTTTTTT.

This clonotype has more than one count but fewer than ten. The chain has TRBV19 and TRBJ1-6, with 8 bases fitting TRBD1. Losses at the gene ends were 4 bases for V and 7 bases for J; bases not matched to a gene: 6. Germline V lookup: CDR1 LNHDA, CDR2 SQIVND (reference sequence). The CDR3 is 15 amino acids. CDR3 amino acids: CASSTGQGQNSPLHF. In nucleotides, the CDR3 is TGTGCCAGTAGTACCGGACAGGGTCAAAATTCACCCCTCCACTTT.

V is TRBV4-3 and J is TRBJ2-1; 10 bases align to TRBD1. CDR3 length equals 16 residues. The V gene's germline CDR1 is LGHNA and CDR2 YSLEER. The junction had 10 bases not matched to a gene; V was cut back by 4 bases and J by 7 bases. DNA of the CDR3: TGCGCCAGCAGCCCCCGGACGGACAGGGGGTTGAATGAGCAGTTCTTC. Amino acid sequence: CASSPRTDRGLNEQFF.

This clonotype appeared a few times. The V call is TRBV6-2 or TRBV6-3, the J call TRBJ2-3; D gene ambiguous. This CDR3 contains 19 residues. Germline V gene data show CDR1 as MNHEY and CDR2 as SVGEGT. Trimming cost V 2 bases and J 0 bases, with 21 bases left between them. DNA of the CDR3: TGTGCCAGCAGTTACCCCCAACCCGCGCCGGAGCGAAGCACAGATACGCAGTATTTT. As protein: CASSYPQPAPERSTDTQYF.

The table lists this clonotype with many counts. The chain has TRBV7-9 and TRBJ1-2; no reliable D call. Germline CDR1 is SEHNR and CDR2 is FQNEAQ (reference sequence). The length of the CDR3 is 12 residues. Trimming removed 2 bases from V and 3 bases from J, with 4 bases in between. CDR3 residues: CASSLNHYGYTF. The CDR3 bases are TGTGCCAGCAGCTTAAACCACTATGGCTACACCTTC.

This clonotype was counted ten times or more. The chain recombines TRBV28 with TRBJ2-7; D is uncertain. V lost 3 bases and J 2 bases, leaving 20 bases between the germline ends. The CDR3 loop spans 17 amino acids. The germline CDR1 and CDR2 sequences are MDHEN and SYDVKM. The DNA of the CDR3 is TGTGCCAGCAGTTTCCCCCTTCGAAACGTCCGGGCCTACGAGCAGTACTTC. Its protein is CASSFPLRNVRAYEQYF.

This clonotype was counted between two and nine times. V gene TRBV4-2 combines with J gene TRBJ2-7, with 12 bases matching TRBD2. CDR1 and CDR2 (germline): LGHNA, YNFKEQ. V lost 3 bases to trimming and J lost 0 bases; unmatched junction nucleotides: 0. The CDR3 is made up of 15 amino acids. The CDR3 DNA is TGTGCCAGCAGCCAGACTAGCGGGAGCTCCTACGAGCAGTACTTC. It codes for CASSQTSGSSYEQYF.

This clonotype occurred many times. The chain is built from TRBV7-9 and TRBJ1-3; 8 nucleotides align to TRBD1. The trim removed 4 bases at V and 1 base at J, leaving 6 bases unmatched. The CDR3 covers 16 residues. Germline V gives CDR1 SEHNR, CDR2 FQNEAQ (reference sequence). CDR3 DNA: TGTGCCAGCAGCTCAATGGGACAGGATTCTGGAAACACCATATATTTT. It specifies CASSSMGQDSGNTIYF.

The V call is TRBV19, the J call TRBJ2-7; 10 nucleotides align to TRBD1. Trimming took 6 bases from V and 7 from J; bases not matched to a gene: 15. Germline assignment: CDR1 LNHDA and CDR2 SQIVND (reference sequence). The CDR3 totals 16 residues. CDR3 DNA: TGTGCCAGTAGCCCATCCCGCGACAGGGGGCGACAAGAGCAGTACTTC. Translation gives CASSPSRDRGRQEQYF.

The rearrangement links TRBV19 to TRBJ1-4, with a possible D match to TRBD1 (5 bases). The V end lost 8 bases, the J end lost 0 bases, and 16 bases lay between the germline ends. CDR3 size: 16 residues. Germline CDR1 LNHDA, CDR2 SQIVND (reference sequence). The CDR3 DNA follows: TGTGCCAGTCGTGAAGCCGGGACGGCAACTAATGAAAAACTGTTTTTT. It codes for CASREAGTATNEKLFF.

This chain joins TRBV5-4 and TRBJ2-3; 7 bases match TRBD2. The V gene end was trimmed by 4 bases and the J gene end by 2 bases; junction bases not matched to a gene: 7. The CDR3 is 15 residues long. Germline assignment: CDR1 SGHNT and CDR2 YYREEE (reference sequence). CDR3 nucleotide sequence: TGTGCCAGCAGCATTTCAGCGGGGAACACAGATACGCAGTATTTT. Protein sequence: CASSISAGNTDTQYF.

The sample holds many counts of this clonotype. The rearrangement joins TRBV11-2 to TRBJ2-1, with unresolved D. The CDR3 totals 16 residues. V was trimmed by 4 bases and J by 1 base, leaving 14 bases between them. The germline gives CDR1 SGHAT, CDR2 FQNNGV. The CDR3 is CASSSFLDKSYNEQFF. For the CDR3, the DNA is TGTGCCAGCAGCTCCTTTCTAGATAAATCCTACAATGAGCAGTTCTTC. The variable domain in full, with the rest retrieved from reference TRBV11-2 and TRBJ2-1, is EAGVAQSPRYKIIEKRQSVAFWCNPISGHATLYWYQQILGQGPKLLIQFQNNGVVDDSQLPKDRFSAERLKGVDSTLKIQPAKLEDSAVYLCASSSFLDKSYNEQFFGPGTRLTVL.

The chain couples TRBV4-3 to TRBJ2-5, with 9 bases matching TRBD1. The germline gives CDR1 LGHNA, CDR2 YSLEER. There are 13 residues in the CDR3. With 3 bases clipped from V and 4 bases from J, the junction kept 0 bases outside the gene matches. The CDR3: CASSQDRGETQYF. CDR3 sequence (DNA): TGCGCCAGCAGCCAGGACAGGGGAGAGACCCAGTACTTC.

This chain links TRBV20-1 with TRBJ2-7; D is possibly TRBD1 (5 bases). CDR1 is DFQATT, CDR2 SNEGSKA, per germline (reference sequence). This CDR3 comprises 12 residues. The V gene lost 0 bases and the J gene lost 3 bases, with 6 bases spanning the gap. The CDR3 bases are TGCAGTGCTAGAGAAGGACACTACGAGCAGTACTTC. Translating gives CSAREGHYEQYF.